This TCR beta chain was documented in a study of shared clonotypes between healthy human individuals. Overall study: Contributing individuals were a couple of females and three males aged 18 to 49.

The CDR3 is 14 amino acids. CDR1 and CDR2 (germline): MDHEN, SYDVKM. Trimming took off 7 bases at V and 0 bases at J, with 13 bases between the two ends. General study findings and limits: What rarefaction showed was incomplete sorted-subset sequencing despite large depth.

Remarks on this clone: Antigen specificity is unknown.

The data were produced by immunoSEQ multiplex PCR, yet TCRdb's version contains in-frame clones alone and is incomplete. The sample lists approximately 2,300,000 clones, 85% to 95% occurring once. The sample consisted of naive CD4+ T cells from PBMCs. Subset meaning: CD45RA+ positively selected. The chain uses TRBV28 and TRBJ2-7; D is perhaps TRBD2 (5 bases). This TCR came from a man aged 18 to 30 in good health. Some clones in this sample may be carry-over from other donors' samples. The CDR3 DNA reads as TGTGCCAGCACCCGAGGACGGGGCTCCTACGAGCAGTACTTC. It specifies CASTRGRGSYEQYF. The variable domain in full, with the rest retrieved from reference TRBV28 and TRBJ2-7, is DVKVTQSSRYLVKRTGEKVFLECVQDMDHENMFWYRQDPGLGLRLIYFSYDVKMKEKGDIPEGYSVSREKKERFSLILESASTNQTSMYLCASTRGRGSYEQYFGPGTRLTVT.